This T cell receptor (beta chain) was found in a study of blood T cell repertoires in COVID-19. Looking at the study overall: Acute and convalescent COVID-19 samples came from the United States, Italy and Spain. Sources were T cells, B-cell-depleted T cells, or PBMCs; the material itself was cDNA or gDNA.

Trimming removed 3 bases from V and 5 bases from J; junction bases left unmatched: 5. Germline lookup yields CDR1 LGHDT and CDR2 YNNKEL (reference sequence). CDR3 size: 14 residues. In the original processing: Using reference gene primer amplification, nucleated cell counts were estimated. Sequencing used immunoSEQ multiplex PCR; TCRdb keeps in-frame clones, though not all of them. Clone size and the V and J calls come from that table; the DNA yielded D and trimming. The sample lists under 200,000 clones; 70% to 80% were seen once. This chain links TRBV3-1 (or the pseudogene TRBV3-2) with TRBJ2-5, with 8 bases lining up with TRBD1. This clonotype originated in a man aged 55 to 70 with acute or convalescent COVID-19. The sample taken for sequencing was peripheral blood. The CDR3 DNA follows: TGTGCCAGCAGCCATCAGGGGGCGGGGGAGACCCAGTACTTC. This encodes CASSHQGAGETQYF.